Here is one T cell receptor beta chain with its context. Its target is not known. This record comes from a study of T cell responses to AZD1222 COVID-19 vaccine. At the level of the study: Second-dose intervals of approximately 4 or approximately 12 weeks were pooled. Overall study results and limits: Baseline seropositives among AZD1222 recipients totaled only 5 to 7. Two AZD1222 doses significantly raised spike-specific TCR breadth and depth over controls.

The ends were cut back, 5 bases at V and 4 bases at J, with 11 bases in the middle. The germline V gene encodes CDR1 SGHNT and CDR2 YENEEA. This CDR3 contains 13 residues. Libraries were prepared by immunoSEQ multiplex PCR; TCRdb keeps only in-frame clonotypes and omits some of them. This table has 90,000 to 140,000 clones, around 80% appearing once. The sample here was peripheral blood, taken on day 0 of AZD1222 vaccination. This TCR came from an adult in good health. The chain has TRBV11-3 and TRBJ1-2, with D possibly TRBD1 on 5 matching bases. CDR3 loop: CASSMGQGYGYTF. The CDR3 nucleotides read TGTGCCAGCAGCATGGGGCAGGGCTATGGCTACACCTTC.